This T cell receptor (beta chain) was sequenced during a study of blood T cells in healthy people across ages. A J-beta primer mix and a sample-barcoded 5' primer were used in a second PCR of roughly 6 to 11 cycles. Every sample gave at least 2.5 million paired-end reads containing CDR3. Using its own MiXCR run on the 5' RACE reads, TCRdb lists one record per CDR3 protein. The sample lists around 990,000 distinct CDR3 sequences, roughly two fifths occurring once. There are 13 residues in the CDR3. Trimming took 2 bases from V and 2 from J, leaving 6 bases between them. Germline V gene sequence: CDR1 LNHNV, CDR2 YYDKDF (reference sequence).

The chain has TRBV15 and TRBJ1-1; D call uncertain. What was sequenced was blood. This TCR came from a man between 18 and 35 years old in good health. The CDR3 coding sequence is TGTGCCACCAGCAGATCTTTTAACACTGAAGCTTTCTTT. Translated: CATSRSFNTEAFF. Complete variable domain (other parts from reference TRBV15 and TRBJ1-1): DAMVIQNPRYQVTQFGKPVTLSCSQTLNHNVMYWYQQKSSQAPKLLFHYYDKDFNNEADTPDNFQSRRPNTSFCFLDIRSPGLGDTAMYLCATSRSFNTEAFFGQGTRLTVV.